This entry concerns a single TCR beta chain. What it binds is not known. The data derive from a study of tumor-infiltrating lymphocytes in localized non-small cell lung cancer. Study-wide findings and caveats: Only some patients had TCR sequencing, depending on available tissue.

The V end lost 6 bases, the J end lost 4 bases, and 13 bases lay between the germline ends. CDR3 length equals 14 residues. Germline lookup yields CDR1 MNHEY and CDR2 SVGAGI. Using immunoSEQ multiplex PCR, the repertoire was profiled, and TCRdb retains in-frame clones only, with some absent. This table has about 15,000 clones, around two thirds appearing once. The sequenced sample consisted of uninvolved lung tissue not adjacent to the tumor. This clonotype originated in a human donor with non-small cell lung cancer. This chain links TRBV6-5 with TRBJ2-1; D may be TRBD2 (6 bases). CDR3 sequence: CASRALGGYNEQFF. The CDR3, as DNA: TGTGCCAGCAGAGCCCTGGGGGGATACAATGAGCAGTTCTTC.